The 5 T cell receptor beta chains given below trace back to one sample, sequenced in a study of OX40 agonist ivuxolimab in advanced cancers. Profiling relied on immunoSEQ multiplex PCR, and the TCRdb table lists in-frame clones only, not all of them. The data contain about 50,000 clones, over 85% of them singletons. The sample was CD4+ or CD8+ T cells sorted from blood, taken in a trial of the OX40 agonist ivuxolimab. These receptors all stem from an adult with an advanced solid tumor such as melanoma, head and neck, liver or kidney cancer.

This chain joins TRBV7-9 and TRBJ2-7; TRBD1 matches 9 bases. The CDR3 runs 14 residues. Germline V gene sequence: CDR1 SEHNR, CDR2 FQNEAQ (reference sequence). The V gene end was trimmed by 3 bases and the J gene end by 3 bases; junction bases not matched to a gene: 3. CDR3 sequence reads: CASSLGQGLYEQYF. The CDR3 DNA sequence: TGTGCCAGCAGCTTGGGACAGGGTCTCTACGAGCAGTACTTC.

The gene calls are TRBV4-1 and TRBJ2-1; D ambiguous. This CDR3 has 16 amino acids. CDR1 and CDR2 (germline): MGHRA, YSYEKL. Trimming shortened V by 0 bases and J by 0 bases, and 9 bases separated the two germline ends. The CDR3 reads CASSQDGSFSYNEQFF. CDR3 DNA sequence: TGCGCCAGCAGCCAAGATGGAAGTTTCTCCTACAATGAGCAGTTCTTC.

V gene TRBV27 combines with J gene TRBJ1-2, with a possible D match to TRBD1 (5 bases). CDR1 is MNHEY, CDR2 SMNVEV, per germline (reference sequence). The CDR3 extends over 16 amino acids. V gave up 5 bases and J gave up 8 bases, with 24 bases separating them. The CDR3 loop is CASSLIRGRQRDGYTF. DNA for the CDR3: TGTGCCAGCAGTCTTATACGCGGGAGACAGCGGGACGGCTACACCTTC.

The genes are TRBV28 and TRBJ2-7, with 10 nucleotides matching TRBD1. V was pared by 4 bases and J by 4 bases, with 7 bases of the junction left unmatched. This CDR3 has 15 amino acids. Per germline, CDR1 MDHEN and CDR2 SYDVKM. The CDR3 bases are TGTGCCAGCAGTTCCCCGGGACAGGGGTGGTACGAGCAGTACTTC. Translating it yields CASSSPGQGWYEQYF.

The chain combines TRBV27 with TRBJ1-2, with TRBD1 as a possible D gene (5 bases). Germline CDR1 MNHEY, CDR2 SMNVEV (reference sequence). V was cut by 6 bases and J by 6 bases, with 17 bases left in between. The CDR3 loop spans 14 amino acids. CDR3 sequence: CASRSLGGYDGYTF. For the CDR3, the DNA is TGTGCCAGCAGATCCCTGGGGGGGTATGATGGCTACACCTTC.